These 2 T cell receptor beta chains share one sample of origin, sequenced in a study of T cell clonality in common variable immunodeficiency. Overall study results and limits: Reportedly, TCR beta sequences from common variable immunodeficiency showed fewer deletions and N-nucleotide insertions.

No cognate antigen is known for these TCRs. The repertoire was sequenced with immunoSEQ multiplex PCR; TCRdb's copy has only in-frame clones and lacks some. The sample contains 30,000 to 40,000 clones, none of them singletons. Sequences were obtained from peripheral blood mononuclear cells. These TCRs come from a human donor with common variable immunodeficiency.

This clone came up many times. The read gets to within 3 residues of the CDR3 end, and the germline J gene fills in the rest. The chain is built from TRBV10-3 and TRBJ2-7, with a tentative D call TRBD2 (5 bases). The CDR3 sequence is 15 residues long. The germline V gene has CDR1 ENHRY and CDR2 SYGVKD. V was trimmed by 0 bases and J by 2 bases, leaving 11 bases between them. CDR3 bases read: TGTGCCATCAGTGAGTCTACGGGGAAACCCTACGAG. This sequence encodes CAISESTGKPYE. The complete CDR3 protein is CAISESTGKPYEQYF.

Note on this clone: Read coverage stops 3 residues before the CDR3 terminus; the germline J gene supplies the remainder. The rearrangement joins TRBV7-9 to TRBJ1-1, with D possibly matching TRBD1 (6 bases). The V end lost 10 bases, the J end lost 0 bases, and 15 bases lay between the germline ends. Germline CDR1 SEHNR, CDR2 FQNEAQ (reference sequence). CDR3 size: 14 residues. The sequenced CDR3 bases are TGTGCCATCTCGACAGGTATTATGAACACTGAA. Protein product: CAISTGIMNTE. The whole CDR3 region reads CAISTGIMNTEAFF.